The clone carrying this T cell receptor beta chain turned up a few times. Profiling relied on immunoSEQ multiplex PCR, and the TCRdb table lists in-frame clones only, not all of them. The sample holds approximately 76,000 clones; 70% to 90% are singletons and the top ten take around 5.1%. This entry belongs to a study of OX40 agonist ivuxolimab in advanced cancers. CDR3 length: 16 residues. The V and J ends lost 0 bases and 5 bases respectively, with 11 bases between them. Germline CDR1 and CDR2: MGHRA and YSYEKL. V gene TRBV4-1 combines with J gene TRBJ1-6; D perhaps matches TRBD1 (5 bases). Sequencing was performed on CD4+ or CD8+ T cells sorted from blood, taken in a trial of the OX40 agonist ivuxolimab. This TCR came from an adult with an advanced solid tumor such as melanoma, head and neck, liver or kidney cancer. CDR3 coding DNA: TGCGCCAGCAGCCAAGAGATGCAGGGTGATAATTCACCCCTCCACTTT. Protein: CASSQEMQGDNSPLHF.